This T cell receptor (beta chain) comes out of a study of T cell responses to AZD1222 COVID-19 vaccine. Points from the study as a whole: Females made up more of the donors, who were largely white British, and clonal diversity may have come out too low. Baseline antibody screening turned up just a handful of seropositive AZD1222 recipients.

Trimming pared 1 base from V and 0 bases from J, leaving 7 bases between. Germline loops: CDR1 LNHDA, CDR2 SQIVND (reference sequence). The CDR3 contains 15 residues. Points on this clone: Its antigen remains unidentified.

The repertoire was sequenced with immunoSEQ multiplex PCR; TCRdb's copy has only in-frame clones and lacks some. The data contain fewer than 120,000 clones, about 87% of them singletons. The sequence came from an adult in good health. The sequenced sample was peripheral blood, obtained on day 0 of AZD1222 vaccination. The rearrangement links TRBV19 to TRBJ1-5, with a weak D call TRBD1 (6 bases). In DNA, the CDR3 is TGTGCCAGTAGTATAGCAGGGGTTAGCAATCAGCCCCAGCATTTT. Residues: CASSIAGVSNQPQHF.